These 3 T cell receptor beta chains came from one sample sequenced in a study of shared clonotypes between healthy human individuals (dated by TCRdb to between 2020 and 2021). Receptor libraries were prepared by the immunoSEQ multiplex PCR assay. TCRdb limited this immuneACCESS table to in-frame rearrangements with V and J called. A share of clones is missing; checked studies link under half to unresolved V genes, and the rest is unexplained. A total of some 500,000 clones appear in this sample, roughly 95% of them only once. The top ten hold around 0.066% of the sample. The sample was naive CD4+ T cells sorted from blood. The sample's cell subset or site, from its label and the paper: CD45RA+ positively selected. The receptors were sampled from a woman aged 30 to 39 in good health.

This chain links TRBV5-1 with TRBJ2-7; D uncertain. Looked up from germline, CDR1 is SGHRS and CDR2 is YFSETQ. This CDR3 comprises 12 residues. V was trimmed by 3 bases and J by 0 bases, leaving 4 bases between them. The CDR3 DNA sequence: TGCGCCAGCAGCTCCTCCTCCTACGAGCAGTACTTC. Its protein is CASSSSSYEQYF.

The CDR3 here is CASSTRDGASYEQYF. CDR3 bases: TGTGCCAGCAGTACGCGCGACGGGGCATCCTACGAGCAGTACTTC. This sequence joins TRBV27 and TRBJ2-7; tentatively, D is TRBD1 or TRBD2 (5 bases each). In germline, CDR1 is MNHEY, CDR2 SMNVEV (reference sequence). CDR3 length: 15 amino acids. Deletions cut 5 bases from V and 1 base from J, with 15 bases between.

The rearrangement joins TRBV7-6 to TRBJ2-2; D remains ambiguous. Germline V lookup: CDR1 SGHVS, CDR2 FNYEAQ. This CDR3 is built from 13 residues. Trimming took 6 bases from V and 6 from J, leaving 11 bases between them. Here the CDR3 DNA reads TGTGCCAGCAGGAAGGGTGGAGCCGGGGAGCTGTTTTTT. It yields the protein CASRKGGAGELFF.